The 21 T cell receptor beta chains in this list originate from one sample, sequenced in a study of OX40 agonist ivuxolimab in advanced cancers. Measured with immunoSEQ multiplex PCR; TCRdb has only the in-frame clones, and not every one. The sample holds some 15,000 clones, roughly 73% seen once. The specimen comprised CD4+ or CD8+ T cells sorted from blood, sampled in a trial of the OX40 agonist ivuxolimab. The receptors here all came from an adult with an advanced solid tumor such as melanoma, head and neck, liver or kidney cancer.

The chain recombines TRBV28 with TRBJ1-3; no firm D call. Trimming stripped 6 bases from V and 0 bases from J, with 9 bases between. The CDR3 is 14 residues long. Looked up from germline, CDR1 is MDHEN and CDR2 is SYDVKM. The CDR3 DNA sequence: TGTGCCAGCAGACAGTTCTACTCTGGAAACACCATATATTTT. It encodes CASRQFYSGNTIYF.

The V gene is TRBV6-5, the J gene TRBJ1-1, with 11 bases fitting TRBD1. Trimming took 2 bases from V and 4 from J; bases not matched to a gene: 0. The CDR3 length is 14 residues. In germline, CDR1 is MNHEY, CDR2 SVGAGI. CDR3 coding DNA: TGTGCCAGCAGTTACGGGACAGGGGGCACTGAAGCTTTCTTT. Translation gives CASSYGTGGTEAFF.

Details on this clone: One junction end does not reproduce the germline sequence, and a read error may be involved. The chain is built from TRBV4-1 and TRBJ2-1; D is ambiguous. The CDR3 extends over 14 amino acids. In germline, CDR1 is MGHRA, CDR2 YSYEKL. CDR3 sequence: CASSQFHSNNEQFF. The CDR3 coding sequence is TGCGCCAGCAGCCAATTCCACTCCAACAATGAGCAGTTCTTC.

The chain couples TRBV9 to TRBJ2-3; D perhaps matches TRBD2 (6 bases). This CDR3 is 15 amino acids long. The V and J ends lost 0 bases and 3 bases respectively, with 11 bases between them. CDR1 and CDR2 (germline): SGDLS, YYNGEE. The CDR3 protein is CASSVGDFPTDTQYF. For the CDR3, the DNA is TGTGCCAGCAGCGTAGGGGACTTCCCTACAGATACGCAGTATTTT.

The chain joins TRBV5-6 to TRBJ2-5; D is ambiguous. CDR1 and CDR2 from the germline V gene are SGHDT and YYEEEE. Between the trimmed V and J ends, which lost 0 bases and 3 bases, there was a span of 6 bases. This CDR3 contains 13 residues. This CDR3 is CASSLGVEETQYF. DNA of the CDR3: TGTGCCAGCAGCTTGGGGGTGGAAGAGACCCAGTACTTC.

The chain recombines TRBV19 with TRBJ2-1; tentatively, D is TRBD2 (6 bases). In germline, CDR1 is LNHDA, CDR2 SQIVND (reference sequence). This CDR3 is built from 15 residues. V was pared by 6 bases and J by 0 bases, with 12 bases between. The CDR3 reads CASRDYWSSYNEQFF. CDR3 bases: TGTGCCAGTAGGGACTATTGGAGCTCCTACAATGAGCAGTTCTTC.

Comments on this clone: At the DNA level, this CDR3 is encoded by other sequences in the same sample as well. The rearrangement uses TRBV27 and TRBJ2-1, with D perhaps TRBD1 or TRBD2 (5 bases each). The CDR3 is 14 residues long. The V and J ends lost 5 bases and 8 bases respectively, with 16 bases between them. Looked up from germline, CDR1 is MNHEY and CDR2 is SMNVEV (reference sequence). CDR3: CASSPSGRVDEQFF. The CDR3 nucleotides are TGTGCCAGCAGTCCCTCGGGACGAGTCGATGAGCAGTTCTTC.

CDR3 in amino acids: CASSQERGRTEAFF. The CDR3 coding sequence is TGCGCCAGCAGCCAAGAACGAGGGAGAACTGAAGCTTTCTTT. The rearrangement joins TRBV4-1 to TRBJ1-1; the D is unclear. This CDR3 is 14 amino acids long. Per the germline V gene, CDR1 is MGHRA and CDR2 is YSYEKL. V was cut by 0 bases and J by 5 bases, with 10 bases left in between.

The gene calls are TRBV28 and TRBJ1-5, with D perhaps TRBD1 (5 bases). This CDR3 comprises 18 residues. CDR1 is MDHEN and CDR2 is SYDVKM in the germline V gene. Trimming removed 6 bases at V and 0 bases at J, with 21 bases between. The CDR3 loop is CASSLPTYGDYSNQPQHF. The CDR3 nucleotides read TGTGCCAGCAGCCTCCCCACTTACGGGGACTATAGCAATCAGCCCCAGCATTTT.

The V and J genes are TRBV6-5 and TRBJ2-7; 7 bases are shared with TRBD1. There are 14 residues in the CDR3. Germline assignment: CDR1 MNHEY and CDR2 SVGAGI. Unmatched junction bases numbered 3, after V lost 4 bases and J lost 0 bases. The CDR3 loop reads CASSSGDSSYEQYF. The CDR3 DNA is TGTGCCAGCAGTTCAGGGGACAGCTCCTACGAGCAGTACTTC.

This rearrangement joins TRBV6-1 to TRBJ2-1; 9 positions match TRBD2. The CDR3 has 15 amino acids. Germline CDR1 and CDR2: MNHNS and SASEGT. The V and J ends lost 4 bases and 4 bases, in that order; junction bases with no gene match: 5. The DNA of the CDR3 is TGTGCCAGCAGTGCCCGACTAGCGGTTTACAATGAGCAGTTCTTC. Translation gives CASSARLAVYNEQFF.

The V and J genes are TRBV18 and TRBJ2-7; maybe TRBD1 (5 bases). The CDR3 runs to 12 residues. V was cut by 3 bases and J by 4 bases, with 7 bases left in between. In germline, CDR1 is KGHSH, CDR2 LQKENI. The CDR3 DNA sequence: TGTGCCAGCTCACCGGGGCATTACGAGCAGTACTTC. This encodes CASSPGHYEQYF.

This chain uses TRBV5-5 with TRBJ2-5, with 12 bases matching TRBD2. With 4 bases clipped from V and 5 bases from J, the junction kept 15 bases outside the gene matches. The CDR3 is made up of 18 amino acids. Germline V gives CDR1 SGHKS, CDR2 YYEKEE (reference sequence). The DNA for the CDR3 is TGTGCCAGCAGCCCCGGACTAGCGGGAACCATCCCCAGGGAGACCCAGTACTTC. Translated, it gives CASSPGLAGTIPRETQYF.

The chain combines TRBV2 with TRBJ2-1; the match to TRBD1 covers 7 bases. CDR1 and CDR2 (germline): SNHLY, FYNNEI. V shed 2 bases, J shed 5 bases, and the junction held 6 bases outside the gene matches. This CDR3 is 15 amino acids long. The CDR3 spells CASSEITGENNEQFF. DNA of the CDR3: TGTGCCAGCAGTGAAATAACAGGGGAAAACAATGAGCAGTTCTTC.

The genes are TRBV4-3 and TRBJ2-3, with D possibly matching TRBD1 (6 bases). This CDR3 has 16 amino acids. Per the germline V gene, CDR1 is LGHNA and CDR2 is YSLEER. Trimming took off 3 bases at V and 0 bases at J, with 13 bases between the two ends. The DNA of the CDR3 is TGCGCCAGCAGCCATCAAACGGACAGTAGCACAGATACGCAGTATTTT. As protein: CASSHQTDSSTDTQYF.

This sequence joins TRBV10-3 and TRBJ2-7, with 8 bases aligning to TRBD2. CDR3 size: 13 residues. The germline V gene encodes CDR1 ENHRY and CDR2 SYGVKD. The V and J ends lost 6 bases and 7 bases, in that order; junction bases with no gene match: 8. The CDR3 loop reads CAIRSGGWEEQYF. The CDR3 DNA sequence: TGTGCCATCAGGTCGGGAGGGTGGGAGGAGCAGTACTTC.

This chain connects TRBV28 to TRBJ2-7; possibly TRBD2 for D (7 bases). The CDR3 extends over 13 amino acids. V was cut by 4 bases and J by 6 bases, with 13 bases left in between. Germline CDR1 and CDR2: MDHEN and SYDVKM. CDR3 protein: CASSSGGRGEQYF. The DNA for the CDR3 is TGTGCCAGCAGTTCCGGGGGGCGGGGCGAGCAGTACTTC.

A word on this clone: The sample holds other DNA sequences that translate to the same CDR3. The chain carries TRBV11-2 and TRBJ1-2; D is undetermined. V was clipped by 4 bases and J by 1 base, with 16 bases between them. The CDR3 covers 16 residues. From germline, CDR1 is SGHAT and CDR2 FQNNGV. The CDR3 sequence is CASSSLLTVVNYGYTF. CDR3 sequence (DNA): TGTGCCAGCAGCTCCCTCCTTACGGTGGTTAACTATGGCTACACCTTC.

In this sample, this clone turned up a few times. Written as DNA, the CDR3 is TGTGCCAGCAGCCAAGATAGGAGGCAGGTGGAAAACACCATATATTTT. It translates to CASSQDRRQVENTIYF. The V gene is TRBV4-2, the J gene TRBJ1-3, with D unresolved. The CDR3 is made up of 16 amino acids. Looked up from germline, CDR1 is LGHNA and CDR2 is YNFKEQ. V was trimmed by 0 bases and J by 6 bases, leaving 15 bases between them.

This chain links TRBV27 with TRBJ2-2; tentatively, D is TRBD2 (5 bases). Between the trimmed V and J ends, which lost 1 base and 3 bases, there was a span of 9 bases. CDR1 is MNHEY and CDR2 is SMNVEV in the germline V gene (reference sequence). The CDR3 consists of 15 residues. CDR3 nucleotides: TGTGCCAGCAGTTTATACGGGGAATACACCGGGGAGCTGTTTTTT. This translates into CASSLYGEYTGELFF.

Concerning this clone itself: Sequence at one end of the junction differs from germline and may be a read error. CDR3 coding DNA: TGTACCAGCAGTGAAGATTCGTACAGGACTGAAGCTTTCTTT. Protein sequence: CTSSEDSYRTEAFF. The chain recombines TRBV2 with TRBJ1-1; D perhaps matches TRBD1 (5 bases). The CDR3 covers 14 residues. CDR1 is SNHLY and CDR2 is FYNNEI in the germline V gene.